The following is a T cell receptor (beta chain) sequence with its context. This record belongs to a study of memory CD4+ T cells and cytomegalovirus serostatus. The sort gate was single viable CD3+CD4+CD8-CD45RO+ cells for memory CD4+ T cells. Trimming left V 4 bases short and J 5 bases short, with 14 bases between. The CDR3 sequence is 14 residues long. Germline CDR1 reads SGHTA; CDR2 reads FQGNSA. Clones were sequenced by immunoSEQ multiplex PCR, and TCRdb holds only the in-frame ones, with some missing. The sample lists roughly 60,000 clones, around 77% seen once, with 0.88% in the top ten. This receptor was identified in an adult in good health and CMV-seronegative. V is TRBV7-2 and J is TRBJ1-1, with a tentative D call TRBD1 (5 bases). Source material: memory CD4+ T cells from blood. CDR3 amino acids: CASSYTAGETEAFF. CDR3 nucleotide sequence: TGTGCCAGCAGCTATACAGCGGGGGAAACTGAAGCTTTCTTT.